A single sample is the source of the 23 T cell receptor beta chains below, sequenced in a study of blood T cells in healthy people across ages (dated by TCRdb to the mid-2010s). Libraries were constructed by 5' RACE. Sequencing instrument: Illumina HiSeq 2500. A second PCR of 7 to 11 cycles was performed with a sample-barcoded 5' primer and a J-beta primer mix. The public reads were run again by TCRdb, first through fastp at Q25 and then through MiXCR, and only productive beta chains were kept. Identical CDR3 protein sequences are pooled into one entry, listed with their most common genes and DNA. The sample table shows about 1,400,000 distinct CDR3 sequences, and around 55% are seen once. Together, the top ten hold 5% to 7% of the sample. Sequenced: blood. These receptors originate from a man younger than 35 in good health.

The V gene is TRBV7-9, the J gene TRBJ2-1, with 7 bases matching TRBD2. Germline CDR1 SEHNR, CDR2 FQNEAQ (reference sequence). V dropped 5 bases and J dropped 11; count of bases not matched to a gene: 6. This CDR3 has 12 residues. The CDR3 here is CASSPQGGQQFF. In DNA form, the CDR3 reads TGTGCCAGCAGCCCTCAGGGAGGGCAGCAGTTCTTC.

The chain has TRBV6-5 and TRBJ2-3, with 11 bases aligning to TRBD2. CDR3 size: 15 residues. Trimming removed 6 bases from V and 2 bases from J; junction bases left unmatched: 4. In germline, CDR1 is MNHEY, CDR2 SVGAGI. The CDR3: CASRPLAGATDTQYF. For the CDR3, the DNA is TGTGCCAGCAGACCACTAGCGGGAGCCACAGATACGCAGTATTTT.

This clonotype was detected many times. The CDR3 coding sequence is TGTGCCAGCAATGCGGGTTGGGCGGGTAATGAGCAGTTCTTC. This codes for CASNAGWAGNEQFF. The rearrangement uses TRBV2 and TRBJ2-1; weak D call: TRBD2 (5 bases). The CDR3 sequence is 14 residues long. The germline V and J ends were trimmed by 7 bases and 7 bases, with 17 bases remaining between them. Germline CDR1 SNHLY, CDR2 FYNNEI. The full variable domain, in which reference TRBV2 and TRBJ2-1 provide the parts outside the CDR3, is EPEVTQTPSHQVTQMGQEVILRCVPISNHLYFYWYRQILGQKVEFLVSFYNNEISEKSEIFDDQFSVERPDGSNFTLKIRSTKLEDSAMYFCASNAGWAGNEQFFGPGTRLTVL.

This clonotype occurred once. In DNA, the CDR3 is TGTGCCAGCAGTCAATATCGCCCGATGGTCACCGGGGAGCTGTTTTTT. It codes for CASSQYRPMVTGELFF. This sequence joins TRBV27 and TRBJ2-2, with no clear D. V was pared by 5 bases and J by 4 bases, with 17 bases between. The CDR3 totals 16 residues. Per the germline V gene, CDR1 is MNHEY and CDR2 is SMNVEV (reference sequence).

The CDR3 coding sequence is TGTGCCAGCAGTTTTGGACCGACAGGGAACTATGGCTACACCTTC. Protein: CASSFGPTGNYGYTF. The V gene is TRBV12-3 or TRBV12-4, the J gene TRBJ1-2; 7 bases line up with TRBD1. The CDR3 has 15 residues. J lost 2 bases, V lost 3 bases, and 6 bases had no gene match.

The rearrangement links TRBV7-2 to TRBJ2-5, with D perhaps assigned TRBD1 or TRBD2 (6 bases each). CDR1 is SGHTA, CDR2 FQGNSA, per germline. Trimming took off 2 bases at V and 11 bases at J, with 27 bases between the two ends. This CDR3 comprises 17 residues. The CDR3 sequence: CASSLMRGVGSYNEQYF. CDR3 DNA sequence: TGTGCCAGCAGCTTAATGAGGGGGGTAGGGTCCTACAATGAGCAGTACTTC.

This clonotype has a handful of counts. This chain uses TRBV7-2 with TRBJ2-3; D may be TRBD2 (5 bases). Trimming removed 6 bases at V and 0 bases at J, with 13 bases between. CDR1 is SGHTA and CDR2 is FQGNSA in the germline V gene. This CDR3 spans 15 amino acids. The CDR3 here is CASSLDWLSTDTQYF. The CDR3 bases are TGTGCCAGCAGTCTGGACTGGCTAAGCACAGATACGCAGTATTTT.

The chain carries TRBV28 and TRBJ2-5; D is undetermined. The CDR3 is 12 residues long. The V end was cut by 8 bases, the J end by 2 bases, with 9 bases between. Germline-derived CDR1 and CDR2 are MDHEN and SYDVKM. DNA for the CDR3: TGTGCCAGCGGTCCCCGTCAAGAGACCCAGTACTTC. Encoded protein: CASGPRQETQYF.

The J gene is TRBJ2-1, the V gene TRBV5-1; D uncertain. Looked up from germline, CDR1 is SGHRS and CDR2 is YFSETQ. The CDR3 consists of 13 residues. Trimming took 4 bases from V and 0 from J, leaving 5 bases between them. This chain's CDR3 is CASSGYSYNEQFF. The CDR3 nucleotides read TGCGCCAGCAGCGGATACTCCTACAATGAGCAGTTCTTC.

This chain joins TRBV7-8 and TRBJ1-1, with D possibly TRBD1 on 6 matching bases. There are 17 residues in the CDR3. Germline V CDR1 and CDR2: SGHVS, FQNEAQ. Trimming shortened V by 0 bases and J by 5 bases, and 19 bases separated the two germline ends. Written as DNA, the CDR3 is TGTGCCAGCAGCTTAGCGCGTGAGGGGGGTCGGGAAACTGAAGCTTTCTTT. Amino acid sequence: CASSLAREGGRETEAFF. The variable domain in full, completed from reference TRBV7-8 and TRBJ1-1, reads GAGVSQSPRYKVAKRGQDVALRCDPISGHVSLFWYQQALGQGPEFLTYFQNEAQLDKSGLPSDRFFAERPEGSVSTLKIQRTQQEDSAVYLCASSLAREGGRETEAFFGQGTRLTVV.

The chain uses TRBV7-2 and TRBJ2-3, with 10 bases that match TRBD1. The CDR3 spans 18 residues. Trimming took 1 base from V and 0 from J; bases not matched to a gene: 7. CDR1 SGHTA and CDR2 FQGNSA come from the germline V gene. CDR3 in DNA: TGTGCCAGCAGCTTAGTTGCCGGGACAGGGGTTAGCACAGATACGCAGTATTTT. It codes for CASSLVAGTGVSTDTQYF.

This clonotype was counted between two and nine times. The chain recombines TRBV6-6 with TRBJ2-4, with TRBD1 matching 7 bases. Looked up from germline, CDR1 is MNHNY and CDR2 is SVGAGI (reference sequence). V lost 9 bases to trimming and J lost 3 bases; unmatched junction nucleotides: 5. CDR3 length: 13 residues. CDR3 sequence: CASSQGYKNIQYF. Written as DNA, the CDR3 is TGTGCCAGTTCACAGGGGTACAAAAACATTCAGTACTTC.

This clonotype has more than one count but fewer than ten. V is TRBV6-2 or TRBV6-3 and J is TRBJ1-6; D gene ambiguous. The CDR3 is 14 amino acids. Between the trimmed V and J ends, which lost 5 bases and 11 bases, there was a span of 16 bases. Germline values: CDR1 MNHEY, CDR2 SVGEGT. The CDR3 DNA reads TGTGCCAGCAGTCTCTCAAGCCATCCTACACCCCTCCACTTT. Its protein is CASSLSSHPTPLHF.

V and J are TRBV7-9 and TRBJ2-4; TRBD2 matches at 7 bases. Matching the DNA end better, TRBJ2-5 makes the J call doubtful. CDR1 and CDR2 from the germline V gene are SEHNR and FQNEAQ (reference sequence). The CDR3 consists of 15 residues. The CDR3 sequence is CASSLADGGRKTQYF. CDR3 DNA sequence: TGTGCCAGCAGCTTAGCAGACGGGGGGAGGAAGACCCAGTACTTC.

The chain links TRBV4-2 to TRBJ1-1, with a tentative D call TRBD1 (5 bases). The V and J ends lost 0 bases and 1 base respectively, with 18 bases between them. The germline V gene encodes CDR1 LGHNA and CDR2 YNFKEQ. The CDR3 has 18 residues. The CDR3 DNA reads as TGTGCCAGCAGCCAAGATCAATATCAGGGCTACTCGAACACTGAAGCTTTCTTT. Encoded protein: CASSQDQYQGYSNTEAFF.

The chain links TRBV6-1 to TRBJ2-7; unclear D gene. The V gene's germline CDR1 is MNHNS and CDR2 SASEGT. The V end lost 4 bases, the J end lost 2 bases, and 12 bases lay between the germline ends. This CDR3 is built from 14 residues. CDR3 protein: CASSGPAGAYEQYF. CDR3 in DNA: TGTGCCAGCAGTGGACCGGCAGGAGCCTACGAGCAGTACTTC.

This chain uses TRBV7-2 with TRBJ2-2, with a weak D call TRBD2 (5 bases). The ends were cut back, 7 bases at V and 2 bases at J, with 14 bases in the middle. This CDR3 is built from 15 residues. Germline values: CDR1 SGHTA, CDR2 FQGNSA. In nucleotides, the CDR3 is TGTGCCAGCAAGGACTCCTCCACTAACACCGGGGAGCTGTTTTTT. It encodes CASKDSSTNTGELFF.

The rearrangement links TRBV20-1 to TRBJ2-7; D ambiguous. TRBJ2-5 matches the DNA end more closely, so the J call is doubtful. Germline CDR1 DFQATT, CDR2 SNEGSKA (reference sequence). The CDR3 contains 12 residues. CDR3 sequence (DNA): TGCAGTGCTAGCCCCCGGCGAGAGACCCAGTACTTC. It codes for CSASPRRETQYF.

The rearrangement uses TRBV4-2 and TRBJ1-4; TRBD1 might be the D (6 bases). Germline V lookup: CDR1 LGHNA, CDR2 YNFKEQ. The CDR3 is 15 amino acids. V lost 2 bases to trimming and J lost 3 bases, with 10 bases between them. The CDR3, as DNA: TGTGCCAGCAGCCAACAGGGGCGGGCTAATGAAAAACTGTTTTTT. Its translation is CASSQQGRANEKLFF.

The rearrangement joins TRBV25-1 to TRBJ1-4, with 7 bases identical to TRBD1. The CDR3 totals 16 residues. J lost 1 base, V lost 4 bases, and 6 bases had no gene match. Germline V gene lookup returns CDR1 MGHDK and CDR2 SYGVNS. The CDR3 protein is CASSGGQTLTNEKLFF. CDR3 bases: TGTGCCAGCAGTGGGGGACAGACTTTAACTAATGAAAAACTGTTTTTT.

CDR3 loop: CSAKRQYQETQYF. In DNA form, the CDR3 reads TGCAGTGCAAAAAGACAGTACCAAGAGACCCAGTACTTC. This rearrangement joins TRBV20-1 to TRBJ2-5; D possibly corresponds to TRBD1 (5 bases). V was shortened by 6 bases and J by 0 bases, with 11 bases between the two germline ends. CDR1 and CDR2 from the germline V gene are DFQATT and SNEGSKA (reference sequence). There are 13 residues in the CDR3.

This clonotype was recorded only once. The J gene is TRBJ2-3, the V gene TRBV4-1; D uncertain. The CDR3 runs to 15 residues. Trimming left V 1 base short and J 2 bases short, with 10 bases between. Germline lookup yields CDR1 MGHRA and CDR2 YSYEKL. The CDR3 region is CASSQAPSDTDTQYF. As DNA, the CDR3 is TGCGCCAGCAGCCAAGCCCCTTCGGACACAGATACGCAGTATTTT.

This chain connects TRBV11-2 to TRBJ1-2; D might be TRBD1 (6 bases). V gave up 5 bases and J gave up 0 bases, with 22 bases separating them. The CDR3 consists of 18 residues. Germline V lookup: CDR1 SGHAT, CDR2 FQNNGV. CDR3 residues: CASSIGPRTVNANYGYTF. The DNA for the CDR3 is TGTGCCAGCAGCATAGGGCCCAGGACAGTCAATGCTAACTATGGCTACACCTTC.